The 4 T cell receptor beta chains listed next were all sequenced from one sample in a study of early T cells in non-severe SARS-CoV-2 infection. TCRdb re-called the 5' RACE reads with MiXCR, one entry per CDR3 protein. Of 40,000 to 55,000 distinct CDR3 sequences detected, less than 15% appear once; the ten largest clones hold about 10%. Material for sequencing was whole blood. The receptors were gathered from an adult who was a healthcare worker with PCR-confirmed SARS-CoV-2 infection or an uninfected control (not recorded which).

The table lists this clonotype with a few counts. The chain joins TRBV21-1 to TRBJ2-3; TRBD2 is the table's D call and was not checked against the DNA. TRBV21-1 is shown as a pseudogene. This CDR3 comprises 14 residues. The CDR3 is CASTLRRVPDTQYF. The CDR3 DNA reads as TGTGCCAGTACCCTTAGGCGGGTCCCAGATACGCAGTATTTT.

The chain has TRBV12-3 or TRBV12-4 and TRBJ2-1; TRBD2 is a possible D gene (6 bases). CDR3 length: 15 residues. The ends were cut back, 3 bases at V and 0 bases at J, with 9 bases in the middle. The CDR3 region has the DNA TGTGCCAGCAGTTTCCGGGGGAGCTCCTACAATGAGCAGTTCTTC. This sequence encodes CASSFRGSSYNEQFF.

This chain joins TRBV5-1 and TRBJ1-6; the match to TRBD1 covers 12 bases. Germline values: CDR1 SGHRS, CDR2 YFSETQ. Trimming at V came to 3 bases and at J to 8 bases, leaving 3 bases not matched to a gene. The CDR3 spans 15 residues. CDR3 protein: CASSWGTGGDSPLHF. The CDR3 region has the DNA TGCGCCAGCAGCTGGGGGACAGGGGGCGATTCACCCCTCCACTTT.

This clonotype was seen a handful of times. The chain couples TRBV12-3 or TRBV12-4 to TRBJ2-5; D gene uncertain. This CDR3 is built from 14 residues. Deletions cut 6 bases from V and 0 bases from J, with 11 bases between. The CDR3 DNA is TGTGCCAGCAGCAGGCAGTTGTACCAAGAGACCCAGTACTTC. It encodes CASSRQLYQETQYF.